This TCR beta chain came from a study of blood T cell repertoires in COVID-19. Background on the study: Sites in the United States, Italy and Spain provided acute and convalescent COVID-19 samples.

Per the original methods: Amplifying reference gene primers gave estimates of nucleated cell counts. Sequencing used immunoSEQ multiplex PCR; TCRdb keeps in-frame clones, though not all of them. V, J and clone size reflect that table, while D and trimming were determined from the DNA. The repertoire consists of about 180,000 clones, with 80% to 90% occurring once and the leading ten covering around 3.3%. Per the germline V gene, CDR1 is ENHRY and CDR2 is SYGVKD. This CDR3 has 15 residues. Trimming cost V 0 bases and J 7 bases; bases outside gene matches: 7. Sequencing was carried out using peripheral blood. This chain links TRBV10-3 with TRBJ2-7; 9 bases agree with TRBD1. The clonotype comes from a man aged 55-75 years with acute or convalescent COVID-19. The CDR3 DNA follows: TGTGCCATCAGTGAGTCCGGGACAGGGCCTTGGGAGCAGTACTTC. Protein: CAISESGTGPWEQYF.